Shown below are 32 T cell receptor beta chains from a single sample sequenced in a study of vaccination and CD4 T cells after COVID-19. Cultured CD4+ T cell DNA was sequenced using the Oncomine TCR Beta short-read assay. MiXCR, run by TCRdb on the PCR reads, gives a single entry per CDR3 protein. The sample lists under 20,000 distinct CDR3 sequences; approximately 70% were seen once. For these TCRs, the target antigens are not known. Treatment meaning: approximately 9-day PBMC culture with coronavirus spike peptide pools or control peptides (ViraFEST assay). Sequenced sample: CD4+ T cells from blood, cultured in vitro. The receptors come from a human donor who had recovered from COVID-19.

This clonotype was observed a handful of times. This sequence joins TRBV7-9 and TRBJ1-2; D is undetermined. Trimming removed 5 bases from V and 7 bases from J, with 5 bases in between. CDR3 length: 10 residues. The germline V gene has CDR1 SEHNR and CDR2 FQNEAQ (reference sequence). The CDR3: CASSQSGYTF. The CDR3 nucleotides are TGTGCCAGCAGCCAGTCTGGCTACACCTTC. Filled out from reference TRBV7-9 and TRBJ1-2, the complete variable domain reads DTGVSQNPRHKITKRGQNVTFRCDPISEHNRLYWYRQTLGQGPEFLTYFQNEAQLEKSRLLSDRFSAERPKGSFSTLEIQRTEQGDSAMYLCASSQSGYTFGSGTRLTVV.

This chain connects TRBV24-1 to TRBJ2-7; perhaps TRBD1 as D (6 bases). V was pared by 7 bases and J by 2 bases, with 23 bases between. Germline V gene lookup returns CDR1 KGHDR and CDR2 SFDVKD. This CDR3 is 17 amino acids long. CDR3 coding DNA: TGTGCCACCAGCCACCGGGACAAGCCCGGGTCAGCCTACGAGCAGTACTTC. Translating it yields CATSHRDKPGSAYEQYF.

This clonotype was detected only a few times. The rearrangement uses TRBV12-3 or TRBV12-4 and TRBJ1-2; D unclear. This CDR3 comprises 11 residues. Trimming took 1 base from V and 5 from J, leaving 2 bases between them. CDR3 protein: CASSLGYGYTF. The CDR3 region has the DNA TGTGCCAGCAGTTTAGGGTATGGCTACACCTTC.

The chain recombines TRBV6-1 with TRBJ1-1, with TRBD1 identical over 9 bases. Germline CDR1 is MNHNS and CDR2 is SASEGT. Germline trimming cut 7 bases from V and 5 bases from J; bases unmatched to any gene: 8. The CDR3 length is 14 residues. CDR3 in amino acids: CASILDRGQTEAFF. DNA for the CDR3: TGTGCCAGCATCCTGGACAGGGGTCAAACTGAAGCTTTCTTT.

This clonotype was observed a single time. DNA for the CDR3: TGTGCCAGCAGTTTGGGGGGGAGGGGCTATGGCTACACCTTC. Translated, it gives CASSLGGRGYGYTF. This chain connects TRBV12-3 or TRBV12-4 to TRBJ1-2; TRBD1 is a possible D gene (5 bases). The CDR3 has 14 residues. With 3 bases removed from V and 4 bases from J, the gap between germline ends came to 12 bases.

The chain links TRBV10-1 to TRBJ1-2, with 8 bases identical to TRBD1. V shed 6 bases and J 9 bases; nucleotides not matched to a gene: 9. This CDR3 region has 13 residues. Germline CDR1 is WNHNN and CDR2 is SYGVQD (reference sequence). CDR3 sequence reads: CASSEDRASRYTF. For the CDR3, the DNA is TGCGCCAGCAGCGAGGACAGGGCTTCTCGCTACACCTTC.

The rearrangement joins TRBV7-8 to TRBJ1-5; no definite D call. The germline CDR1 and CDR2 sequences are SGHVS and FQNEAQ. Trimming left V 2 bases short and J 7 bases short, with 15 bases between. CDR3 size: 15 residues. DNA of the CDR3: TGTGCCAGCAGCTTAAATCTGGGGAATGGCCAGCCCCAGCATTTT. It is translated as CASSLNLGNGQPQHF.

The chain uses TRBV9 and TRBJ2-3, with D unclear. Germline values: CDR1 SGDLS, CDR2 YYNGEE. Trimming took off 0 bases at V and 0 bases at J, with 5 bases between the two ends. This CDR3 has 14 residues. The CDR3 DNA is TGTGCCAGCAGCGTAGTGGGTAGCACAGATACGCAGTATTTT. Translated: CASSVVGSTDTQYF.

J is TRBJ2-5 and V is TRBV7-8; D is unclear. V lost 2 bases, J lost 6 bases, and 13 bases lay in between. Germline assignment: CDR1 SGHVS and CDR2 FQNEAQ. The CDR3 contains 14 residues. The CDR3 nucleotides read TGTGCCAGCAGCTTATTGGCTGGGCGAAAGACCCAGTACTTC. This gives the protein CASSLLAGRKTQYF. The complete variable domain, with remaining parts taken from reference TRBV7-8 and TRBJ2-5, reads GAGVSQSPRYKVAKRGQDVALRCDPISGHVSLFWYQQALGQGPEFLTYFQNEAQLDKSGLPSDRFFAERPEGSVSTLKIQRTQQEDSAVYLCASSLLAGRKTQYFGPGTRLLVL.

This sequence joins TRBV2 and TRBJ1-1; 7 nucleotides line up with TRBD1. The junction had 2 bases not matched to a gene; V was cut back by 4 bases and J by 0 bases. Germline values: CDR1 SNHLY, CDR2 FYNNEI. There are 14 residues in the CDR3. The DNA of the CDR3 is TGTGCCAGCAGTGGGGACAGAGTGAACACTGAAGCTTTCTTT. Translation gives CASSGDRVNTEAFF.

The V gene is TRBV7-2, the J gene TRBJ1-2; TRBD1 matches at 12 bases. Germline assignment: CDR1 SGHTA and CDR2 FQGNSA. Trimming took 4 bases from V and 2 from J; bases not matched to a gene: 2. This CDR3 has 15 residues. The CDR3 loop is CASSSGQGANYGYTF. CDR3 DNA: TGTGCCAGCAGCTCGGGACAGGGGGCCAACTATGGCTACACCTTC.

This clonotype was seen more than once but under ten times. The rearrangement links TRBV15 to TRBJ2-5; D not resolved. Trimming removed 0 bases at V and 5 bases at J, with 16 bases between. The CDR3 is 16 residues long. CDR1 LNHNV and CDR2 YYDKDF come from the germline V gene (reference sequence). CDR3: CATSRDLGSSRETQYF. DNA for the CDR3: TGTGCCACCAGCAGAGATCTCGGTAGCTCCAGGGAGACCCAGTACTTC.

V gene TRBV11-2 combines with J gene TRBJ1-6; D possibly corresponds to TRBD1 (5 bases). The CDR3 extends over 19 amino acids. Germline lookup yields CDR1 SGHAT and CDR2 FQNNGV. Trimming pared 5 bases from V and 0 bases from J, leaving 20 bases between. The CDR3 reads CASSLARDRLSSYNSPLHF. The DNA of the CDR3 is TGTGCCAGCAGCCTCGCTCGGGACCGCCTGAGCTCCTATAATTCACCCCTCCACTTT.

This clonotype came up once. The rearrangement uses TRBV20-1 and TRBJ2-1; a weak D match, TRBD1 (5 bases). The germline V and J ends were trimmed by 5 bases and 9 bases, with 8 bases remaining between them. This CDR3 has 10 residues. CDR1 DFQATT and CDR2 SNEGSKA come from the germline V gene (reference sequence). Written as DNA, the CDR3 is TGCAGTGCTTCTACAGGTGAGCAGTTCTTC. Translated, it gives CSASTGEQFF.

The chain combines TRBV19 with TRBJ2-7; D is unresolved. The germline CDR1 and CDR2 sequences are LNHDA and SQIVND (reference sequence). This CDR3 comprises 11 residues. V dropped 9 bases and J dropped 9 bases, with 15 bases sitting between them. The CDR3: CASTTGWWQYF. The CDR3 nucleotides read TGTGCCAGCACTACCGGGTGGTGGCAGTACTTC.

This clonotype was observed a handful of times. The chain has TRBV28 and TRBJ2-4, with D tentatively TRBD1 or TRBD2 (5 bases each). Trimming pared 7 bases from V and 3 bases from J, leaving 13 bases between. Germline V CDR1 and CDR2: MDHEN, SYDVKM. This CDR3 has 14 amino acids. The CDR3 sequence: CASIHGANKNIQYF. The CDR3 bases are TGTGCCAGCATCCACGGGGCCAACAAAAACATTCAGTACTTC.

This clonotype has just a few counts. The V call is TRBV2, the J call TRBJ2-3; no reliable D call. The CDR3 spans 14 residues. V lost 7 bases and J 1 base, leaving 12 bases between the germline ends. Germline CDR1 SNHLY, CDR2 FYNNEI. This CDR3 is CASKEVGRTDTQYF. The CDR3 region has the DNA TGTGCCAGCAAGGAAGTTGGGCGCACAGATACGCAGTATTTT.

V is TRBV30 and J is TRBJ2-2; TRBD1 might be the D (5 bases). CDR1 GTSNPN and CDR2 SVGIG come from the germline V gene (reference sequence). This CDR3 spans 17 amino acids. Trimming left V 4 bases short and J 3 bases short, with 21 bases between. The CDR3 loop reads CAWIKRSGKYDTGELFF. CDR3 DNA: TGTGCCTGGATCAAGAGATCAGGGAAGTACGACACCGGGGAGCTGTTTTTT.

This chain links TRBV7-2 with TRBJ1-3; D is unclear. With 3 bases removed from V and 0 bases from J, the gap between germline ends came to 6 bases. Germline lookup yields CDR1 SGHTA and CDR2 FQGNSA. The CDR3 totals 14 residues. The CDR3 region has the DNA TGTGCCAGCAGCTTCGGGGTCTCTGGAAACACCATATATTTT. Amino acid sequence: CASSFGVSGNTIYF.

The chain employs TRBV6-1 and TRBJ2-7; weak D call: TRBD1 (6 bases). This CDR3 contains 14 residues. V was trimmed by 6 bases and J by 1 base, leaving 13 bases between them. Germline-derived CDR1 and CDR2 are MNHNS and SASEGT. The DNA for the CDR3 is TGTGCCAGCAGAAACAGGGTTTTTTCCTACGAGCAGTACTTC. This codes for CASRNRVFSYEQYF.

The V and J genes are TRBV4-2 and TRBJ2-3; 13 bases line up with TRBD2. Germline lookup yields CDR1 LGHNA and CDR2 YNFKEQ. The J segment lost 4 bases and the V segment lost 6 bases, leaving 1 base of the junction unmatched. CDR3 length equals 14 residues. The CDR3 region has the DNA TGTGCCAGCAGGACTAGCGGGAGGCCAGATACGCAGTATTTT. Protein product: CASRTSGRPDTQYF.

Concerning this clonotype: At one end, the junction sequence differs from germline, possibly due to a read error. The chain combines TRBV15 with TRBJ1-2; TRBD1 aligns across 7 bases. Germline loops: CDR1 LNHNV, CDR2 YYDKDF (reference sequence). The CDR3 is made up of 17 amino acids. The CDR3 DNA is TGTGCCACCAGTAGAGAGAGGGGGGACAGTCTCGCCTATGGCTACACCTTC. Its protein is CATSRERGDSLAYGYTF.

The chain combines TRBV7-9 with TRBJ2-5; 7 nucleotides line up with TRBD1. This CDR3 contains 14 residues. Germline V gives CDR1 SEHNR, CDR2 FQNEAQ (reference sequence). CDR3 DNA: TGTGCAAGAAGGGGGCTGTGGAATGGGGAGACCCAGTACTTC. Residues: CARRGLWNGETQYF.

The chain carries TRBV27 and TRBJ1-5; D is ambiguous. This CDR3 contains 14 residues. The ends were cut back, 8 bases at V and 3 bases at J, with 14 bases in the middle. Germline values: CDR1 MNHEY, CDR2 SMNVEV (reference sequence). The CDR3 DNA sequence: TGTGCCAGCGGGAAGGCTCCGGTCAATCAGCCCCAGCATTTT. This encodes CASGKAPVNQPQHF.

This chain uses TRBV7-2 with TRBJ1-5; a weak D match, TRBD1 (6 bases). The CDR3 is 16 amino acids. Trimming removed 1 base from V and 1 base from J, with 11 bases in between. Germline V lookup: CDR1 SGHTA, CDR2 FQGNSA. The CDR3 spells CASSLVPGASNQPQHF. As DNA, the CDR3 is TGTGCCAGCAGCTTAGTCCCAGGGGCAAGCAATCAGCCCCAGCATTTT.

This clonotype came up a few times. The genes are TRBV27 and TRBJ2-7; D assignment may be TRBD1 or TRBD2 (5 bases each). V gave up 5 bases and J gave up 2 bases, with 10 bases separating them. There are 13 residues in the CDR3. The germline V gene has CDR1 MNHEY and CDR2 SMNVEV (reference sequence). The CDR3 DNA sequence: TGTGCCAGCAGTCGGGACGGGCCCTACGAGCAGTACTTC. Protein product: CASSRDGPYEQYF.

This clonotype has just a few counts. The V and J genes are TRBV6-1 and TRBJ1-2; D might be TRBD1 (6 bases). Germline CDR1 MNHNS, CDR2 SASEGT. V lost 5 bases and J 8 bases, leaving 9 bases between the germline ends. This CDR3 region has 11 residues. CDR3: CASSRGIGYTF. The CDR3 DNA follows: TGTGCCAGCAGTAGGGGGATCGGCTACACCTTC.

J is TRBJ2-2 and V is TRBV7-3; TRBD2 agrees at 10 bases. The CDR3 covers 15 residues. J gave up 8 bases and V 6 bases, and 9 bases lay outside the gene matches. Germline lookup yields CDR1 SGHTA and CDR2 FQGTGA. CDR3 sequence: CASRQREGLSGELFF. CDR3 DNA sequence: TGTGCCAGCAGGCAGCGGGAGGGCCTTTCAGGGGAGCTGTTTTTT. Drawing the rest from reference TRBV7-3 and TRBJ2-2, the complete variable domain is GAGVSQTPSNKVTEKGKYVELRCDPISGHTALYWYRQSLGQGPEFLIYFQGTGAADDSGLPNDRFFAVRPEGSVSTLKIQRTERGDSAVYLCASRQREGLSGELFFGEGSRLTVL.

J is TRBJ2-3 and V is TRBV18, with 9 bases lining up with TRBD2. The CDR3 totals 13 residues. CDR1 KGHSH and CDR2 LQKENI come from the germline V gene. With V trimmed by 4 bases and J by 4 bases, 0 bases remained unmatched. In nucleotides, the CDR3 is TGTGCCAGCTCACGACTAGCGGCAGATACGCAGTATTTT. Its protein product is CASSRLAADTQYF.

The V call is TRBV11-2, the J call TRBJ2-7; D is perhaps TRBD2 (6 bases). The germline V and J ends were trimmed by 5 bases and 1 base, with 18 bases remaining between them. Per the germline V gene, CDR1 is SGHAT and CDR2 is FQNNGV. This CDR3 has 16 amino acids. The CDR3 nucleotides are TGTGCCAGCAGCCTTCGGAGGGCCAAATTTTCCTACGAGCAGTACTTC. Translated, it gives CASSLRRAKFSYEQYF.

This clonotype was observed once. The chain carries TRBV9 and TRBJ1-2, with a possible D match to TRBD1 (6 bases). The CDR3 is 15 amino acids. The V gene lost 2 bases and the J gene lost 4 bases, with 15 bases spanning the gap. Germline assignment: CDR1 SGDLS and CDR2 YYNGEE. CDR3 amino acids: CASSVWEGGGYGYTF. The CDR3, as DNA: TGTGCCAGCAGCGTGTGGGAGGGAGGGGGCTATGGCTACACCTTC.

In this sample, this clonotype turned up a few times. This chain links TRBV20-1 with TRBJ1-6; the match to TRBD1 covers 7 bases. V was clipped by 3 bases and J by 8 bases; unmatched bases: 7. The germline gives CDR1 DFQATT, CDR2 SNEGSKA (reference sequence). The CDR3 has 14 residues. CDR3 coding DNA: TGCAGTGCTAGGCCGGGACAGAGGGATTCACCCCTCCACTTT. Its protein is CSARPGQRDSPLHF.